The 15 T cell receptor beta chains given below trace back to one sample, sequenced in a study of T cells after somatic rescue of genetic block. Assay: immunoSEQ multiplex PCR; the TCRdb copy retains only in-frame clones and omits some. The sample includes 9,000 to 10,000 clones, around two thirds of them seen just once. Material: peripheral blood mononuclear cells (PBMCs). The receptors were sampled from a boy aged 5-17 years.

This chain uses TRBV9 with TRBJ2-7; 10 bases line up with TRBD1. J was trimmed by 4 bases and V by 4 bases; bases with no gene match: 11. This CDR3 has 16 residues. From germline, CDR1 is SGDLS and CDR2 YYNGEE. The chain's CDR3 is CASSFRDRGAGYEQYF. As DNA, the CDR3 is TGTGCCAGCAGCTTCCGGGACAGGGGCGCGGGGTACGAGCAGTACTTC.

The chain is built from TRBV6-6 and TRBJ1-4, with D possibly being TRBD1 (5 bases). Germline V gene data show CDR1 as MNHNY and CDR2 as SVGAGI (reference sequence). V gave up 8 bases and J gave up 8 bases, with 12 bases separating them. CDR3 size: 12 residues. This CDR3 is CASSGWEEKLFF. CDR3 DNA sequence: TGTGCCAGCTCAGGGTGGGAGGAAAAACTGTTTTTT.

This chain joins TRBV2 and TRBJ1-2; no reliable D call. With 7 bases removed from V and 4 bases from J, the gap between germline ends came to 16 bases. Germline CDR1 and CDR2: SNHLY and FYNNEI. CDR3 length equals 14 residues. The CDR3: CASTPEPPSYGYTF. DNA for the CDR3: TGTGCCAGCACCCCCGAGCCGCCCTCCTATGGCTACACCTTC.

The J gene is TRBJ2-5, the V gene TRBV6-1, with TRBD1 as a possible D gene (5 bases). The germline V gene encodes CDR1 MNHNS and CDR2 SASEGT. V lost 8 bases, J lost 1 base, and 11 bases lay in between. This CDR3 has 13 residues. The CDR3 nucleotides read TGTGCCAGCGCGATAGGGGCCCAAGAGACCCAGTACTTC. This translates into CASAIGAQETQYF.

The V call is TRBV30, the J call TRBJ2-7; TRBD2 might be the D (5 bases). Per germline, CDR1 GTSNPN and CDR2 SVGIG (reference sequence). The CDR3 contains 16 residues. Trimming took 0 bases from V and 4 from J, leaving 19 bases between them. The DNA of the CDR3 is TGTGCCTGGAGTGTAAAATCGGGGTATGTACCGTACGAGCAGTACTTC. Translating it yields CAWSVKSGYVPYEQYF.

This clone showed up just a few times. This chain connects TRBV29-1 to TRBJ2-7, with 10 bases that match TRBD1. The germline gives CDR1 SQVTM, CDR2 ANQGSEA. Germline trimming cut 7 bases from V and 3 bases from J; bases unmatched to any gene: 12. This CDR3 comprises 15 residues. CDR3 region: CSAKSGTGAFYEQYF. For the CDR3, the DNA is TGCAGCGCTAAGTCCGGGACAGGGGCTTTCTACGAGCAGTACTTC.

The V call is TRBV5-1, the J call TRBJ2-7; TRBD1 aligns across 8 bases. This CDR3 contains 14 residues. The germline gives CDR1 SGHRS, CDR2 YFSETQ. Unmatched junction bases numbered 7, after V lost 4 bases and J lost 4 bases. The CDR3 loop is CASSRQGPLYEQYF. The CDR3 DNA reads TGCGCCAGCAGCCGACAGGGGCCATTGTACGAGCAGTACTTC.

The table lists this clone with a count of one. CDR3 sequence: CASSRDRRRTQYF. The CDR3 nucleotides are TGTGCCAGCAGTCGCGACAGGAGAAGGACCCAGTACTTC. This chain links TRBV6-5 with TRBJ2-5; the D gene is possibly TRBD1 (6 bases). The CDR3 spans 13 residues. V lost 5 bases and J 7 bases, leaving 14 bases between the germline ends. The germline CDR1 and CDR2 sequences are MNHEY and SVGAGI.

The rearrangement uses TRBV5-1 and TRBJ2-1, with 9 bases that match TRBD1. After removal of 3 bases from V and 4 bases from J, the junction contained 5 bases not matched to a gene. Looked up from germline, CDR1 is SGHRS and CDR2 is YFSETQ. This CDR3 has 15 residues. This CDR3 is CASSYRQGVYNEQFF. The DNA for the CDR3 is TGCGCCAGCAGCTACCGACAGGGGGTTTACAATGAGCAGTTCTTC. The full variable domain, rest sourced from reference TRBV5-1 and TRBJ2-1, is KAGVTQTPRYLIKTRGQQVTLSCSPISGHRSVSWYQQTPGQGLQFLFEYFSETQRNKGNFPGRFSGRQFSNSRSEMNVSTLELGDSALYLCASSYRQGVYNEQFFGPGTRLTVL.

In this sample, this clone turned up a few times. The chain uses TRBV14 and TRBJ1-2; D possibly corresponds to TRBD1 (5 bases). The ends were cut back, 4 bases at V and 6 bases at J, with 18 bases in the middle. The V gene's germline CDR1 is SGHDN and CDR2 FVKESK. The CDR3 length is 15 residues. The CDR3 is CASSLLGGQVHGYTF. CDR3 DNA sequence: TGTGCCAGCAGCCTATTGGGGGGTCAGGTTCATGGCTACACCTTC.

This chain uses TRBV18 with TRBJ2-7; 11 nucleotides agree with TRBD1. Trimming at V came to 2 bases and at J to 1 base, leaving 4 bases not matched to a gene. This CDR3 spans 16 amino acids. Germline V gene sequence: CDR1 KGHSH, CDR2 LQKENI. The CDR3 sequence: CASSPAGTGGSYEQYF. The CDR3, as DNA: TGTGCCAGCTCACCAGCGGGGACAGGGGGATCCTACGAGCAGTACTTC.

V gene TRBV7-9 combines with J gene TRBJ1-5; TRBD1 matches 7 bases. The CDR3 spans 16 residues. Trimming cost V 5 bases and J 8 bases; bases outside gene matches: 15. Germline loops: CDR1 SEHNR, CDR2 FQNEAQ (reference sequence). The chain's CDR3 is CASSGSGQGGRKPQHF. CDR3 coding DNA: TGTGCCAGCAGCGGCTCGGGCCAGGGGGGGAGAAAGCCCCAGCATTTT.

This chain links TRBV6-4 with TRBJ2-3; D is perhaps TRBD1 (5 bases). The length of the CDR3 is 14 residues. The germline V and J ends were trimmed by 9 bases and 2 bases, with 15 bases remaining between them. Germline values: CDR1 MRHNA, CDR2 SNTAGT. The CDR3 nucleotides read TGTGCCAGTCGGACATCCCATCTCACAGATACGCAGTATTTT. As protein: CASRTSHLTDTQYF.

This rearrangement joins TRBV5-4 to TRBJ1-1, with D possibly being TRBD1 (6 bases). The CDR3 has 14 amino acids. V was pared by 0 bases and J by 0 bases, with 6 bases between. Germline CDR1 SGHNT, CDR2 YYREEE (reference sequence). The CDR3 protein is CASSLGQVNTEAFF. In nucleotides, the CDR3 is TGTGCCAGCAGCTTGGGACAGGTGAACACTGAAGCTTTCTTT.

V and J are TRBV21-1 and TRBJ1-2. TRBV21-1 is a recognized pseudogene. This CDR3 region has 17 residues. CDR3 residues: CASSKVLARGGSYGYTF. CDR3 sequence (DNA): TGTGCCAGCAGCAAAGTGCTGGCTAGGGGTGGGAGCTATGGCTACACCTTC.